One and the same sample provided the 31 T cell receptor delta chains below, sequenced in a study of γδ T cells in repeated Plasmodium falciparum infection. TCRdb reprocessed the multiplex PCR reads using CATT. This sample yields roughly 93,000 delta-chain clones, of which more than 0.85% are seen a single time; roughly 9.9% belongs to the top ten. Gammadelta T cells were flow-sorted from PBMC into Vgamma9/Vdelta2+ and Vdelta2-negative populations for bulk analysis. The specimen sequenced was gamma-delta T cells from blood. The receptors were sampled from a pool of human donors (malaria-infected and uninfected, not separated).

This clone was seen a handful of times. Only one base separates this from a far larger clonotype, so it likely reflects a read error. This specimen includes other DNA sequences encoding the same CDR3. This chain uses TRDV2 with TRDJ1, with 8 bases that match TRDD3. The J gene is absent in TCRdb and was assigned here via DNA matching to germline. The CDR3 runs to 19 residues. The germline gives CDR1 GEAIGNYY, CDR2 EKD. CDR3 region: CACDSKKLGGDLYTDKLIF. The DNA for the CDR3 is TGTGCCTGTGACTCCAAAAAACTGGGGGGCGACCTGTACACTGATAAACTCATCTTT.

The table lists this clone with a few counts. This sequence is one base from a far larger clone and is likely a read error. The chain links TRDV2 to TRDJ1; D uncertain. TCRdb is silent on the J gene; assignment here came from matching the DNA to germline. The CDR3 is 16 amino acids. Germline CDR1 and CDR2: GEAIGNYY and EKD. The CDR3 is CACDTVPQVDTDKLIF. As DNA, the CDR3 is TGCGCCTGTGACACCGTCCCTCAAGTGGACACCGATAAACTCATCTTT.

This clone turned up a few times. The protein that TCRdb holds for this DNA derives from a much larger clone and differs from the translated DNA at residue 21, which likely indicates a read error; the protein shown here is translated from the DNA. Here the CDR3 DNA reads TGTGCTCTTGGGGAACTTGATTTCTGCCAACCTAAACGCGAGGATATATTGAACACCGATGAACTCATCTTT. This translates into CALGELDFCQPKREDILNTDELIF. This chain connects TRDV1 to TRDJ1; D is possibly TRDD3 (5 bases). Germline matching of the DNA provided the J gene here, since TCRdb leaves it blank. Germline V gives CDR1 TSWWSYY, CDR2 QGS. CDR3 length: 24 residues.

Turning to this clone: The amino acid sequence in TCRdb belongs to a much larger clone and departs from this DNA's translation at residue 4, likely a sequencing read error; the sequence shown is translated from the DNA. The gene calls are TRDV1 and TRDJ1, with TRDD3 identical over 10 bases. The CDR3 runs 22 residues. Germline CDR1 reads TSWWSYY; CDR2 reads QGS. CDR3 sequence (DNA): TGTGCTCTTGAGGAACTAAGCTACAACGTCTTACTGGGGGATGCTTACACCGATAAACTCATCTTT. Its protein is CALEELSYNVLLGDAYTDKLIF.

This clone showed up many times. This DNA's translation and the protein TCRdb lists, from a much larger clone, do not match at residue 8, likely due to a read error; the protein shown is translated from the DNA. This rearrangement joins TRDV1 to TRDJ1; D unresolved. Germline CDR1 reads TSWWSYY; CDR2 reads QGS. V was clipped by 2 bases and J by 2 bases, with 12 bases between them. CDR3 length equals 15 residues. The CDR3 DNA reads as TGTGCTCTTGGGGAAGTAGAGTATACAACCGATAAACTCATCTTT. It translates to CALGEVEYTTDKLIF.

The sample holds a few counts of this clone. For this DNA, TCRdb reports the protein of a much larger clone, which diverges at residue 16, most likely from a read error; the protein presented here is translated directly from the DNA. The CDR3 spells CALGELERNLPRNTDELIF. Here the CDR3 DNA reads TGTGCTCTTGGGGAACTTGAGAGAAACCTACCTCGTAACACCGATGAACTCATCTTT. The rearrangement links TRDV1 to TRDJ1; TRDD2 is a possible D gene (5 bases). TCRdb supplies no J gene; here it was assigned by aligning the nucleotide sequence to germline. CDR1 is TSWWSYY and CDR2 is QGS in the germline V gene. CDR3 size: 19 residues.

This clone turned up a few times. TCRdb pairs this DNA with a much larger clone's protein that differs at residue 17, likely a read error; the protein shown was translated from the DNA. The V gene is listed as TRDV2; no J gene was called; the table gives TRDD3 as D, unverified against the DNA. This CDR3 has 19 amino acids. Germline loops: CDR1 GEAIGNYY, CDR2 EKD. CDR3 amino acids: CACDTVVLGDTRYTDKHIF. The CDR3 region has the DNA TGTGCCTGTGACACCGTTGTACTGGGGGATACTCGCTACACCGATAAACACATCTTT.

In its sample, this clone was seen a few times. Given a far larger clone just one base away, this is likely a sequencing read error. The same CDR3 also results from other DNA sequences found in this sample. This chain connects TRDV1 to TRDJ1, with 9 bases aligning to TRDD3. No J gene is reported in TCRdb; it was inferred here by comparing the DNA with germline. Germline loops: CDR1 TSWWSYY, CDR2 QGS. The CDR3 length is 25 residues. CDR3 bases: TGTGCACTTGGGGAACTATGGGCGTTCCTACGTTCCACTGGGGGAAAACAGGGGGAGACCGATAAACTCATCTTT. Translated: CALGELWAFLRSTGGKQGETDKLIF.

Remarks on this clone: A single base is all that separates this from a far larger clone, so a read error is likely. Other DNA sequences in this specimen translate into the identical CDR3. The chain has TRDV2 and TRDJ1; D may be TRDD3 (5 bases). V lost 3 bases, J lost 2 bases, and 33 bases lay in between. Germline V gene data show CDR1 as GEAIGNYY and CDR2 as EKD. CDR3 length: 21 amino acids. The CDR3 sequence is CACDPPSSRGPLRRATDKLIF. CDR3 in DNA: TGTGCCTGTGACCCTCCCTCCTCCAGGGGGCCTTTGCGACGGGCGACCGATAAACTCATCTTT.

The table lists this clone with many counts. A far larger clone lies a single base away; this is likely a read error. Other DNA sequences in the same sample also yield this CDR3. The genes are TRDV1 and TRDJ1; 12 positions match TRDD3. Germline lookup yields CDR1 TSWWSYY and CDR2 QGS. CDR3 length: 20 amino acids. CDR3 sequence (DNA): TGTGCTCTTGGGATATCCTTCTTCCTGGGGGATACGGTGGGGCTTGATAAACTCATCTTC. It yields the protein CALGISFFLGDTVGLDKLIF.

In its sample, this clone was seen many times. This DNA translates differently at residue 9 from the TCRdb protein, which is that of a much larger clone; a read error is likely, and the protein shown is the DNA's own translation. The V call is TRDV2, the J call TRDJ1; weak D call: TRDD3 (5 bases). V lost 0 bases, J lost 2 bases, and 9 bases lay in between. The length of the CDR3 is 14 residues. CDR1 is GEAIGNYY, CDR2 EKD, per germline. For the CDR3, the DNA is TGTGCCTGTGACACCGTCTGGGAAACCGATAAACTCATCTTT. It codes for CACDTVWETDKLIF.

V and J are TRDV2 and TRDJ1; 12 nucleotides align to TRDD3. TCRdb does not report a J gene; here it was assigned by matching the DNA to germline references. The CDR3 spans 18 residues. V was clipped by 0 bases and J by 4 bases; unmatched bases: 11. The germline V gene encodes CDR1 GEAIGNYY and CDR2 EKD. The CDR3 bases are TGTGCCTGTGACACCGTACCCTACTGGGGGATACATGGCGATAAACTCATCTTT. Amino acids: CACDTVPYWGIHGDKLIF.

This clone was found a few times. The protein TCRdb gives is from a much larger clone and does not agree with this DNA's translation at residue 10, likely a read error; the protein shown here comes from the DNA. CDR3 nucleotides: TGTGCTCTTGCCCTCTTGGGGATAAGGCCGGATAGCTCCTGGGACACCCGACAGATGTTTTTC. Its protein is CALALLGIRPDSSWDTRQMFF. The chain employs TRDV1 and TRDJ3, with 7 bases matching TRDD3. TCRdb is silent on the J gene; assignment here came from matching the DNA to germline. V trimming: 7 bases; J trimming: 0 bases; junction bases outside the gene matches: 18. The CDR3 sequence is 21 residues long. Germline V gives CDR1 TSWWSYY, CDR2 QGS.

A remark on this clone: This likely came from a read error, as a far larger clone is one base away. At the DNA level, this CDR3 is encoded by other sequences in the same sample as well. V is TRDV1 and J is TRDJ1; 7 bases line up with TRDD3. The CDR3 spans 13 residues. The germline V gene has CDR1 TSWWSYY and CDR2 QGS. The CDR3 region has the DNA TGCGCTCGGGGCGGACTGGGGATTAATAAACTCATCTTT. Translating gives CARGGLGINKLIF.

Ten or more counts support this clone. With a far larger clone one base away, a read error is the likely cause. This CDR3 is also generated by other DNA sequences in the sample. CDR3 coding DNA: TGTGCCCTTGGGGAACTAGCGGTGGCGGGATCCTCAAGGTGGTACACCGATAAACTCATCTTT. This encodes CALGELAVAGSSRWYTDKLIF. The genes are TRDV1 and TRDJ1; D is possibly TRDD3 (5 bases). The J gene is absent in TCRdb and was assigned here via DNA matching to germline. The CDR3 contains 21 residues. Germline V gene sequence: CDR1 TSWWSYY, CDR2 QGS.

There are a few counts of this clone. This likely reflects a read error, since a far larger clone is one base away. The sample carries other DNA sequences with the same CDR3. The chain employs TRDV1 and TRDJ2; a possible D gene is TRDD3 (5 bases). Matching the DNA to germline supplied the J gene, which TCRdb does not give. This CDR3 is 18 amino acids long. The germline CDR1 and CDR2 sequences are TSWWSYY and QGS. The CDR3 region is CALGELSPSGALTAQLFF. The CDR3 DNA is TGTGCCCTTGGGGAACTATCCCCCTCTGGAGCCCTGACAGCACAACTCTTCTTT.

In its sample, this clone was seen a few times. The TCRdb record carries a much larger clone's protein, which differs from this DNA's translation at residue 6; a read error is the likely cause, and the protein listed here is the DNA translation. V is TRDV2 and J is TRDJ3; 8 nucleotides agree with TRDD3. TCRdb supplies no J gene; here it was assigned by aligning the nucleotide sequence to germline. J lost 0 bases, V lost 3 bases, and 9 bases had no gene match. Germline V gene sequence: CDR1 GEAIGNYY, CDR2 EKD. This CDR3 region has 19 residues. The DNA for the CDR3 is TGTGCCTGTGACGAGAGCTGGGGGAGTAGCTCCTGGGACACCCGACAGATGTTTTTC. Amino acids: CACDESWGSSSWDTRQMFF.

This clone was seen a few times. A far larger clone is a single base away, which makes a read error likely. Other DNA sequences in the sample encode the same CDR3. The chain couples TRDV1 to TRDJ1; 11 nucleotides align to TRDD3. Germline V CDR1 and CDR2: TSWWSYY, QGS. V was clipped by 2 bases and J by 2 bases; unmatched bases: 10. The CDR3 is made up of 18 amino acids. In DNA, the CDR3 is TGTGCTCTTGGGGAAGTGGCTCTGGGGGATACCGATACCGATAAACTCATCTTT. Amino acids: CALGEVALGDTDTDKLIF.

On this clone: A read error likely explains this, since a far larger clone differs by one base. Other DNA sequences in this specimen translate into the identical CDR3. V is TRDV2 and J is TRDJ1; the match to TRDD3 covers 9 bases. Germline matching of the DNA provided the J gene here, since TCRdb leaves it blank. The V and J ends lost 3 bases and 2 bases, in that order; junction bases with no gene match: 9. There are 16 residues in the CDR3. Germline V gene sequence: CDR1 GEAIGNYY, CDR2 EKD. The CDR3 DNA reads TGTGCCTGTGACGGATTGGGGGATAGCGGAACCGATAAACTCATCTTT. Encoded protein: CACDGLGDSGTDKLIF.

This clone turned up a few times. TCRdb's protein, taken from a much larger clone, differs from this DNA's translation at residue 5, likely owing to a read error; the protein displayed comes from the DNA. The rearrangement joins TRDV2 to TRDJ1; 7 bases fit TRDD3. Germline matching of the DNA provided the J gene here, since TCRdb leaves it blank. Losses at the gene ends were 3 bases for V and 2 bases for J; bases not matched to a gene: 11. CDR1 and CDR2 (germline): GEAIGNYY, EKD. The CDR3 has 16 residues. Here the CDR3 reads CACDAGGIVETDKLIF. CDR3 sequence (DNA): TGTGCCTGTGACGCTGGGGGGATCGTTGAAACCGATAAACTCATCTTT.

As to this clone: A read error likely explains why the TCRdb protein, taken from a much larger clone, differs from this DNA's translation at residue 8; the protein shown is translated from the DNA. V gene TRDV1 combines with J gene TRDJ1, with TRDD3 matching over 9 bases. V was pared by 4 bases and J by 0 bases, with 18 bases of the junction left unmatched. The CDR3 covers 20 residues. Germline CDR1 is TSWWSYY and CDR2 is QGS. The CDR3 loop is CALGGRGPFWGIHYTDKLIF. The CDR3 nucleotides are TGTGCTCTTGGGGGGAGGGGTCCTTTCTGGGGGATTCATTACACCGATAAACTCATCTTT.

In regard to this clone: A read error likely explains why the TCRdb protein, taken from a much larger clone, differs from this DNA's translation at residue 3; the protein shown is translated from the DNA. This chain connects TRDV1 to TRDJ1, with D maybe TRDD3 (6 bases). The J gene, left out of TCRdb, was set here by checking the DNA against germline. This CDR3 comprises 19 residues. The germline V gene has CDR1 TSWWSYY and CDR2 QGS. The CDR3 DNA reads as TGTGCTCCTGGGGAACCTTTTCCCCTCATACTGGGTCGGACCGATAAACTCATCTTT. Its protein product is CAPGEPFPLILGRTDKLIF.

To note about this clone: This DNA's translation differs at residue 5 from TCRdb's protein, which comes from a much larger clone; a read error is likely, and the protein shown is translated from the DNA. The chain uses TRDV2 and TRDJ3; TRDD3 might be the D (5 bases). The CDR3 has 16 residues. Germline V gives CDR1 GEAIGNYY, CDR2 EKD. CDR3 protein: CACDAGSAWDTRQMFF. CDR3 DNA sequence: TGTGCCTGTGACGCGGGGTCGGCCTGGGACACCCGACAAATGTTTTTC.

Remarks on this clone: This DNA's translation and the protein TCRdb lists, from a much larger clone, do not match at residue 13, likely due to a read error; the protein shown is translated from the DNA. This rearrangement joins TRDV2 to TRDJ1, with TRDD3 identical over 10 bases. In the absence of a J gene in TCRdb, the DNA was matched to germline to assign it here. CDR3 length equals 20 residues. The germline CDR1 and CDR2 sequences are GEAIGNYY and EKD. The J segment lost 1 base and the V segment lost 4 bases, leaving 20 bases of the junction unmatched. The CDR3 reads CACETGRLGDANRPTDKLIF. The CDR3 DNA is TGTGCCTGTGAAACCGGGCGACTGGGGGATGCCAACCGCCCCACCGATAAACTCATCTTT.

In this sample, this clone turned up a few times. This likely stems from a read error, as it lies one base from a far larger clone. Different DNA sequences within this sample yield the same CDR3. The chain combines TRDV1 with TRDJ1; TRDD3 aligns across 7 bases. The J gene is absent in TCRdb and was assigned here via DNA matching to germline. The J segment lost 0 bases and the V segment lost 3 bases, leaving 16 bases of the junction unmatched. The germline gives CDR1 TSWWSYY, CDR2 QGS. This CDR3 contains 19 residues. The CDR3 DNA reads TGTGCTCTTGGGGACCGCGACTGGGGAATACCCAGAAACACCGATAAACTCATCTTT. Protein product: CALGDRDWGIPRNTDKLIF.

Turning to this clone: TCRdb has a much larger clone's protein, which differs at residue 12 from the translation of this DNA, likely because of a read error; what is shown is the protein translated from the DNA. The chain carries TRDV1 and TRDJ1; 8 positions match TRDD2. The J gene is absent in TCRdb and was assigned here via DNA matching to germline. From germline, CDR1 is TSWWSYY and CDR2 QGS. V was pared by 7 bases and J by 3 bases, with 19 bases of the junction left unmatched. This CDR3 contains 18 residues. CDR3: CALAKGLPKGGHPDKLIF. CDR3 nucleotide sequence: TGTGCTCTTGCTAAGGGCCTTCCTAAAGGGGGACACCCCGATAAACTCATCTTT.

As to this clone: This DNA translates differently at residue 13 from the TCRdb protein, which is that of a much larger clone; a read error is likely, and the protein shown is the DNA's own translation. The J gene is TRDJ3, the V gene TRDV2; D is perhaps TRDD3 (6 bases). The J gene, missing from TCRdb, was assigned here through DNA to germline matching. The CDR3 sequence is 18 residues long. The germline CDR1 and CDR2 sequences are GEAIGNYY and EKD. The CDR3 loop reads CACDVVTGTNWDARQMFF. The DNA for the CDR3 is TGTGCCTGCGACGTCGTTACTGGAACTAACTGGGACGCCCGACAGATGTTTTTC.

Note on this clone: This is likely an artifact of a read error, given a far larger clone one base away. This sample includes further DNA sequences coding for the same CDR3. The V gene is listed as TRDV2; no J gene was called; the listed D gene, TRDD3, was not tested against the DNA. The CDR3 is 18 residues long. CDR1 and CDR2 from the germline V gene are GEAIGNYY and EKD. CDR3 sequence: CACDTLGAENLYTDKLIF. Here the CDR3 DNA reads TGTGCCTGTGACACGCTGGGGGCTGAGAACTTGTACACCGATAAACTCATCTTC.

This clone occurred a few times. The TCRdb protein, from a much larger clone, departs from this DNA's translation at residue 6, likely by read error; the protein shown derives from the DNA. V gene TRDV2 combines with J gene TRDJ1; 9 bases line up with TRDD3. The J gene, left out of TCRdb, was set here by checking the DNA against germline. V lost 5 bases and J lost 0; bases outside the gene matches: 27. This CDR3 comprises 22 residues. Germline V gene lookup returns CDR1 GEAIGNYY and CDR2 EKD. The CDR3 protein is CACARENPTLGDGTLYTDKLIF. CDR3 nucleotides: TGTGCCTGTGCCAGAGAGAACCCTACGCTGGGGGATGGAACCCTGTACACCGATAAACTCATCTTT.

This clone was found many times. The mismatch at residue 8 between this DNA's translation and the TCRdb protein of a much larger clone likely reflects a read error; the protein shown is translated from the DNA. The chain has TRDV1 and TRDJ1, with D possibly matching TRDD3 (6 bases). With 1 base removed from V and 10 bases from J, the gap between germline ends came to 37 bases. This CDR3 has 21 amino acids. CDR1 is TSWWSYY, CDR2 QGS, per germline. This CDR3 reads CALGEREHLHSNGGELPGLIF. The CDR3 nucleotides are TGTGCTCTTGGGGAACGAGAGCACCTACATTCGAACGGGGGGGAACTGCCCGGACTCATCTTT.

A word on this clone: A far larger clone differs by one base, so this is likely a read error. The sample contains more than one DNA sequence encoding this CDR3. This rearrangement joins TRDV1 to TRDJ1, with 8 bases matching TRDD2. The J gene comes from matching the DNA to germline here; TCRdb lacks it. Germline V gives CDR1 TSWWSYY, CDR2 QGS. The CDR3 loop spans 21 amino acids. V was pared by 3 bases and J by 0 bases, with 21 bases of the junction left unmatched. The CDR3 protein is CALGDATFLKGTGLYTDKLIF. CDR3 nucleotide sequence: TGTGCTCTTGGGGACGCAACCTTCCTAAAGGGTACTGGGCTTTACACCGATAAACTCATCTTT.